This TCR beta chain was sequenced for a study of shared clonotypes between healthy human individuals. Findings and caveats of the study: Rarefaction indicated that sorted-subset sequencing remained incomplete although depth was large.

CDR1 is SQVTM and CDR2 is ANQGSEA in the germline V gene. The CDR3 covers 13 residues. J gave up 4 bases and V 7 bases, and 7 bases lay outside the gene matches. Clones were read by immunoSEQ multiplex PCR, and TCRdb kept only the in-frame ones, dropping some. The profile covers about 2.4 million clones, with more than 80% appearing a single time and over 0.12% taken by the ten largest. Among the donors, all were Caucasian adults who lived in Nashville, Tennessee. As regards this clone: Its antigen is not known.

The sequencing input was naive CD4+ T cells sorted from blood. Subset described: CD45RA+ positively selected. The source of this sequence is a man between 18 and 35 years old in good health. The chain employs TRBV29-1 and TRBJ2-3; 8 bases are shared with TRBD1. This CDR3 is CSAAAGGPDTQYF. The CDR3 coding sequence is TGCAGCGCAGCGGCAGGGGGCCCAGATACGCAGTATTTT.